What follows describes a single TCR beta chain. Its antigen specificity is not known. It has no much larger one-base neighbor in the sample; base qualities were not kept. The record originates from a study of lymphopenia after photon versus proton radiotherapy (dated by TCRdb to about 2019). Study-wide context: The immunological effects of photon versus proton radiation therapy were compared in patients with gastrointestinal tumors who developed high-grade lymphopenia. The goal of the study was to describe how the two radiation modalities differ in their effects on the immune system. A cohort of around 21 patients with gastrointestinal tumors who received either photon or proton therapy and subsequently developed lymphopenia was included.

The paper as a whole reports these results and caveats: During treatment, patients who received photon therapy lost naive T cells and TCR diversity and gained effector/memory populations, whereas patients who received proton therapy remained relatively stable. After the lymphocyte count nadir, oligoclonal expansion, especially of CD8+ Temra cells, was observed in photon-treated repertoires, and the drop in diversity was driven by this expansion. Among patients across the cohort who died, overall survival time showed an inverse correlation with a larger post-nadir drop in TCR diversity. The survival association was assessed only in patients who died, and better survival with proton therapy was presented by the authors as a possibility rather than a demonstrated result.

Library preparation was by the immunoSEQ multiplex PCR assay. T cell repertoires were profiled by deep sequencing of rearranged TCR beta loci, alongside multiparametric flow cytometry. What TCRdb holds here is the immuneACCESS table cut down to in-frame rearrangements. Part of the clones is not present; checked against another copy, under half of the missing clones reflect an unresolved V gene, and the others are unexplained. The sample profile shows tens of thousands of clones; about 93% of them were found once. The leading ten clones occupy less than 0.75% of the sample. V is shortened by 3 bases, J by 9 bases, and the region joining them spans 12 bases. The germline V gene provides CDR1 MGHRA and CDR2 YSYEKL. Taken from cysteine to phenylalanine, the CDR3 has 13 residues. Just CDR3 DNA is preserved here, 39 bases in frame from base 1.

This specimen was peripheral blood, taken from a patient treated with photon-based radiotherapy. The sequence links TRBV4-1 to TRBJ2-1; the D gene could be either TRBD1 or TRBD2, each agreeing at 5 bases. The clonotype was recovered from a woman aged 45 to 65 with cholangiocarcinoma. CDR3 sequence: CASSQGLASEQFF. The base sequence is TGCGCCAGCAGCCAGGGGCTAGCTTCTGAGCAGTTCTTC.